The subject of this entry is one TCR beta chain. The sample comes from a study of blood T cell repertoires in COVID-19. Enrollees, about 18 to 100 years old, lived in roughly 24 US areas. Only in-frame clones appear in the TCRdb table, and some are missing; sequencing was by immunoSEQ multiplex PCR. The sample includes about 140,000 clones, approximately 84% of them seen just once. This receptor was identified in a woman aged 18-29 years who had been exposed to COVID-19. Sequencing input: PBMCs or T cells enriched from blood (not recorded which).

The DNA of the CDR3 is TGTGCCAGCACGTATGTGTACGGGGTCAATCAGCCCCAGCATTTT. It encodes CASTYVYGVNQPQHF. The rearrangement joins TRBV6-5 to TRBJ1-5; unclear D gene. The CDR3 loop spans 15 amino acids. V gave up 7 bases and J gave up 3 bases, with 16 bases separating them. The germline gives CDR1 MNHEY, CDR2 SVGAGI.